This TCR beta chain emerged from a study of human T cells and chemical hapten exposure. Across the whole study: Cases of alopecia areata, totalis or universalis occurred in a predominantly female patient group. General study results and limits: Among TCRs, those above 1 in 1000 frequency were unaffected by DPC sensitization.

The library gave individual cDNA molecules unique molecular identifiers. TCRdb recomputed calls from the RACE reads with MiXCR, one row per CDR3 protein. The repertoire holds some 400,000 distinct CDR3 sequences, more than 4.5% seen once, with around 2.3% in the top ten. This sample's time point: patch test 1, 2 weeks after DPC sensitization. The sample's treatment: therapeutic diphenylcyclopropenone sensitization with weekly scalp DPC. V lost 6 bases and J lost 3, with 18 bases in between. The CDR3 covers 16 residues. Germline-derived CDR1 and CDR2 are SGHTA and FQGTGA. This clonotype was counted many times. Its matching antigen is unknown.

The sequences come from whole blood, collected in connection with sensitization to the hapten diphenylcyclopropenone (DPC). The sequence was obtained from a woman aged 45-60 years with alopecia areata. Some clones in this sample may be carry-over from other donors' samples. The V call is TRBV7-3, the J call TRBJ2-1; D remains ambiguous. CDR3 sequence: CASSPNGVAFYNEQFF. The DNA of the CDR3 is TGTGCCAGCAGTCCTAATGGGGTAGCCTTCTACAATGAGCAGTTCTTC.